Each of the 30 T cell receptor beta chains below was sequenced from the same sample in a study of cytomegalovirus exposure and HLA in healthy donors. In the PCR, 60 Vbeta and 13 Jbeta primers were used. The repertoire was sequenced with immunoSEQ multiplex PCR; TCRdb's copy has only in-frame clones and lacks some. The profile covers 100,000 to 150,000 clones, with roughly 83% appearing a single time and over 15% taken by the ten largest. Sequencing was done on a sample of PBMCs. These receptors were taken from a young man in good health and CMV-seropositive.

This clone was counted between two and nine times. The V and J genes are TRBV6-5 and TRBJ1-6; TRBD1 matches 8 bases. Trimming removed 11 bases from V and 8 bases from J; junction bases left unmatched: 8. CDR1 is MNHEY and CDR2 is SVGAGI in the germline V gene. The CDR3 totals 13 residues. The CDR3 DNA is TGTGCCGGGTCACGGGACAGGTATTCACCCCTCCACTTT. Its protein product is CAGSRDRYSPLHF.

The V gene is TRBV29-1, the J gene TRBJ1-2, with D tentatively TRBD1 (5 bases). V gave up 6 bases and J gave up 6 bases, with 20 bases separating them. The V gene's germline CDR1 is SQVTM and CDR2 ANQGSEA. The CDR3 is made up of 14 amino acids. CDR3 protein: CSVALGPPEDGYTF. CDR3 coding DNA: TGCAGCGTGGCCCTGGGGCCCCCAGAGGATGGCTACACCTTC.

The chain recombines TRBV28 with TRBJ2-7; the match to TRBD1 covers 8 bases. The CDR3 has 15 residues. The V segment lost 4 bases and the J segment 2 bases; nucleotides outside the gene matches: 7. Germline V gives CDR1 MDHEN, CDR2 SYDVKM. CDR3 protein: CASSYSGTGAYEQYF. The CDR3 bases are TGTGCCAGCAGTTATTCCGGGACAGGAGCCTACGAGCAGTACTTC.

This clone was found a few times. The CDR3 DNA reads as TGTGCCAGCAGCTTGGTAGGGCAGGGTTGGAATGAGCAGTTCTTC. Translated: CASSLVGQGWNEQFF. V and J are TRBV5-6 and TRBJ2-1, with a weak D call TRBD1 (5 bases). Trimming left V 0 bases short and J 7 bases short, with 14 bases between. The V gene's germline CDR1 is SGHDT and CDR2 YYEEEE. The CDR3 totals 15 residues.

The CDR3 nucleotides are TGTGCCAGCAGCCGATCAGGGGGATTGGGCACTGAAGCTTTCTTT. This gives the protein CASSRSGGLGTEAFF. The rearrangement links TRBV5-4 to TRBJ1-1; 7 bases map to TRBD1. The junction had 10 bases not matched to a gene; V was cut back by 4 bases and J by 4 bases. The CDR3 is made up of 15 amino acids. From germline, CDR1 is SGHNT and CDR2 YYREEE (reference sequence). Filled out from reference TRBV5-4 and TRBJ1-1, the complete variable domain reads ETGVTQSPTHLIKTRGQQVTLRCSSQSGHNTVSWYQQALGQGPQFIFQYYREEENGRGNFPPRFSGLQFPNYSSELNVNALELDDSALYLCASSRSGGLGTEAFFGQGTRLTVV.

This clone appeared a few times. The chain combines TRBV6-1 with TRBJ2-3; 7 bases map to TRBD1. J was trimmed by 0 bases and V by 1 base; bases with no gene match: 7. The CDR3 length is 17 residues. The germline V gene has CDR1 MNHNS and CDR2 SASEGT. The CDR3 sequence is CASSEGPSGGSTDTQYF. CDR3 coding DNA: TGTGCCAGCAGTGAAGGTCCTTCAGGGGGAAGCACAGATACGCAGTATTTT.

This clone was picked up a small number of times. This chain links TRBV13 with TRBJ1-1; maybe TRBD1 (5 bases). The CDR3 runs 14 residues. V lost 5 bases and J lost 4, with 14 bases in between. Looked up from germline, CDR1 is PRHDT and CDR2 is FYEKMQ (reference sequence). The CDR3 bases are TGTGCCAGCAGCCTCGGGGGGTTGGCCACTGAAGCTTTCTTT. Protein: CASSLGGLATEAFF.

V is TRBV7-2 and J is TRBJ2-1, with 15 bases that match TRBD2. Per the germline V gene, CDR1 is SGHTA and CDR2 is FQGNSA. The length of the CDR3 is 18 residues. The V and J ends lost 5 bases and 1 base, in that order; junction bases with no gene match: 6. The CDR3 is CASSEGLAGGRSYNEQFF. The CDR3 DNA reads as TGTGCCAGCAGCGAGGGACTAGCGGGGGGACGATCCTACAATGAGCAGTTCTTC.

V and J are TRBV6-5 and TRBJ1-3, with D possibly being TRBD1 (6 bases). The CDR3 length is 15 residues. Deletions cut 2 bases from V and 0 bases from J, with 8 bases between. The germline V gene encodes CDR1 MNHEY and CDR2 SVGAGI. The CDR3: CASSYGTPSGNTIYF. The CDR3 DNA follows: TGTGCCAGCAGTTACGGGACACCCTCTGGAAACACCATATATTTT.

The CDR3 bases are TGTGCCAGCAGCCACACAGGGGACACTGAAGCTTTCTTT. As protein: CASSHTGDTEAFF. The chain carries TRBV7-9 and TRBJ1-1; 7 bases line up with TRBD1. The V gene end was trimmed by 5 bases and the J gene end by 3 bases; junction bases not matched to a gene: 3. The length of the CDR3 is 13 residues. Germline CDR1 and CDR2: SEHNR and FQNEAQ (reference sequence).

The chain combines TRBV5-6 with TRBJ1-2; D perhaps matches TRBD1 (6 bases). The CDR3 runs 14 residues. V was trimmed by 4 bases and J by 4 bases, leaving 14 bases between them. In germline, CDR1 is SGHDT, CDR2 YYEEEE. The CDR3 is CASSPPGQIYGYTF. The DNA for the CDR3 is TGTGCCAGCAGCCCGCCCGGACAGATCTATGGCTACACCTTC.

The chain couples TRBV28 to TRBJ1-2; 7 nucleotides agree with TRBD1. The CDR3 loop spans 14 amino acids. V shed 5 bases and J 2 bases; nucleotides not matched to a gene: 5. Germline V lookup: CDR1 MDHEN, CDR2 SYDVKM. The CDR3 here is CASSTGQANYGYTF. As DNA, the CDR3 is TGTGCCAGCAGTACCGGACAGGCGAACTATGGCTACACCTTC.

This clone was observed a few times. J is TRBJ2-1 and V is TRBV6-5, with TRBD2 identical over 11 bases. The germline V gene encodes CDR1 MNHEY and CDR2 SVGAGI. The CDR3 is 14 residues long. The trim removed 5 bases at V and 7 bases at J, leaving 4 bases unmatched. The CDR3 protein is CASSVAGGRNEQFF. The DNA of the CDR3 is TGTGCCAGCAGTGTAGCGGGGGGGCGTAATGAGCAGTTCTTC.

V gene TRBV29-1 combines with J gene TRBJ2-3; D is uncertain. Trimming shortened V by 0 bases and J by 0 bases, and 13 bases separated the two germline ends. CDR3 length equals 16 residues. The germline CDR1 and CDR2 sequences are SQVTM and ANQGSEA. The CDR3 reads CSVEDLGQSSTDTQYF. The DNA of the CDR3 is TGCAGCGTTGAAGATCTTGGGCAGAGTAGCACAGATACGCAGTATTTT.

This chain uses TRBV7-9 with TRBJ1-1; D call uncertain. Trimming took off 3 bases at V and 4 bases at J, with 9 bases between the two ends. The CDR3 is made up of 13 amino acids. The germline gives CDR1 SEHNR, CDR2 FQNEAQ (reference sequence). DNA of the CDR3: TGTGCCAGCAGCTTCGGCAGCGTCACTGAAGCTTTCTTT. Translating gives CASSFGSVTEAFF.

CDR3 coding DNA: TGTGCCAGCAGCCAAGATGGATCACTAGCGGGGGCCATAGAGACCCAGTACTTC. Its translation: CASSQDGSLAGAIETQYF. The chain recombines TRBV4-2 with TRBJ2-5, with TRBD2 matching 11 bases. The CDR3 is 18 amino acids. Germline V gene lookup returns CDR1 LGHNA and CDR2 YNFKEQ. V was clipped by 0 bases and J by 4 bases; unmatched bases: 10.

J is TRBJ1-1 and V is TRBV7-3; no clear D. V lost 2 bases and J lost 2, with 9 bases in between. The CDR3 length is 14 residues. Germline V gene sequence: CDR1 SGHTA, CDR2 FQGTGA. CDR3 in DNA: TGTGCCAGCAGCTTAGGAGGGATTAACACTGAAGCTTTCTTT. It is translated as CASSLGGINTEAFF.

This chain links TRBV11-2 with TRBJ2-5; TRBD2 aligns across 9 bases. Unmatched junction bases numbered 6, after V lost 5 bases and J lost 2 bases. CDR3 length equals 15 residues. Germline CDR1 is SGHAT and CDR2 is FQNNGV. Here the CDR3 DNA reads TGTGCCAGCAGCGCAACGACTAGCGGTCAAGAGACCCAGTACTTC. Protein product: CASSATTSGQETQYF.

The chain recombines TRBV19 with TRBJ1-2; perhaps TRBD1 as D (6 bases). V lost 1 base, J lost 1 base, and 10 bases lay in between. Per the germline V gene, CDR1 is LNHDA and CDR2 is SQIVND (reference sequence). The CDR3 extends over 15 amino acids. The CDR3, as DNA: TGTGCCAGTAGTATAGCCAGGGGCCTTAACTATGGCTACACCTTC. This encodes CASSIARGLNYGYTF.

V is TRBV30 and J is TRBJ1-5; the D is unclear. This CDR3 comprises 13 residues. Germline CDR1 reads GTSNPN; CDR2 reads SVGIG (reference sequence). Between the trimmed V and J ends, which lost 2 bases and 3 bases, there was a span of 8 bases. CDR3 residues: CAWSTGYNQPQHF. The CDR3 DNA sequence: TGTGCCTGGAGTACGGGATACAATCAGCCCCAGCATTTT.

The V and J genes are TRBV7-3 and TRBJ2-3; possibly TRBD2 for D (7 bases). Per germline, CDR1 SGHTA and CDR2 FQGTGA. V was shortened by 2 bases and J by 0 bases, with 12 bases between the two germline ends. The CDR3 consists of 16 residues. CDR3 loop: CASSLVGGPSTDTQYF. Written as DNA, the CDR3 is TGTGCCAGCAGCTTAGTGGGGGGGCCGAGCACAGATACGCAGTATTTT.

The chain carries TRBV7-9 and TRBJ2-5; 7 bases fit TRBD1. The J call may not be correct, given that the DNA end is closer to TRBJ2-7. Germline CDR1 is SEHNR and CDR2 is FQNEAQ (reference sequence). The length of the CDR3 is 14 residues. CDR3 amino acids: CASSERQGPYEQYF. The CDR3 DNA follows: TGTGCCAGCAGCGAACGACAGGGACCATACGAGCAGTACTTC.

The V gene is TRBV2, the J gene TRBJ1-4; tentative D call: TRBD1 (5 bases). V was trimmed by 10 bases and J by 7 bases, leaving 13 bases between them. The CDR3 extends over 12 amino acids. Germline V gives CDR1 SNHLY, CDR2 FYNNEI. This chain's CDR3 is CAIQRGFEKLFF. The CDR3 region has the DNA TGTGCCATCCAAAGGGGATTTGAAAAACTGTTTTTT.

This rearrangement joins TRBV5-4 to TRBJ2-7; D is unresolved. The CDR3 extends over 13 amino acids. The V end lost 0 bases, the J end lost 2 bases, and 6 bases lay between the germline ends. Germline V gene data show CDR1 as SGHNT and CDR2 as YYREEE (reference sequence). In nucleotides, the CDR3 is TGTGCCAGCAGCTTGGATCAGACCTACGAGCAGTACTTC. Amino acids: CASSLDQTYEQYF.

The rearrangement uses TRBV18 and TRBJ2-5, with TRBD1 identical over 7 bases. V lost 6 bases to trimming and J lost 4 bases; unmatched junction nucleotides: 11. The CDR3 has 15 residues. Germline loops: CDR1 KGHSH, CDR2 LQKENI. Here the CDR3 reads CASSETATGLETQYF. Written as DNA, the CDR3 is TGTGCCAGCTCCGAAACTGCGACAGGGCTAGAGACCCAGTACTTC.

The genes are TRBV29-1 and TRBJ2-5, with D uncertain. The end of the DNA aligns better with TRBJ2-7, so the J call may be wrong. The V gene's germline CDR1 is SQVTM and CDR2 ANQGSEA. This CDR3 comprises 12 residues. The CDR3 DNA follows: TGCAGCGTTGTCGCCCCCAACTACGAGCAGTACTTC. Its protein product is CSVVAPNYEQYF.

The V call is TRBV4-1, the J call TRBJ2-3; TRBD2 is a possible D gene (5 bases). Trimming took off 4 bases at V and 3 bases at J, with 17 bases between the two ends. Germline-derived CDR1 and CDR2 are MGHRA and YSYEKL. The CDR3 has 16 residues. The CDR3 region is CASSPGGPGETDTQYF. CDR3 DNA sequence: TGCGCCAGCAGCCCCGGCGGGCCCGGGGAAACAGATACGCAGTATTTT.

V is TRBV7-8 and J is TRBJ1-1; TRBD1 might be the D (5 bases). The germline V and J ends were trimmed by 3 bases and 3 bases, with 11 bases remaining between them. The CDR3 is 14 amino acids. CDR1 and CDR2 (germline): SGHVS, FQNEAQ. CDR3 sequence: CASSLVREDTEAFF. Written as DNA, the CDR3 is TGTGCCAGCAGCTTGGTCAGGGAGGACACTGAAGCTTTCTTT. The full variable domain, with the rest looked up from reference TRBV7-8 and TRBJ1-1, is GAGVSQSPRYKVAKRGQDVALRCDPISGHVSLFWYQQALGQGPEFLTYFQNEAQLDKSGLPSDRFFAERPEGSVSTLKIQRTQQEDSAVYLCASSLVREDTEAFFGQGTRLTVV.

V and J are TRBV27 and TRBJ2-7; D may be TRBD1 (6 bases). The CDR3 is made up of 19 amino acids. With 3 bases removed from V and 1 base from J, the gap between germline ends came to 25 bases. Looked up from germline, CDR1 is MNHEY and CDR2 is SMNVEV (reference sequence). The CDR3 DNA reads as TGTGCCAGCAGTTTCCCTACGCCGCCTCGGACAGCCTTATCCTACGAGCAGTACTTC. Protein sequence: CASSFPTPPRTALSYEQYF.

The gene calls are TRBV29-1 and TRBJ2-3; a possible D gene is TRBD1 (6 bases). The CDR3 totals 13 residues. Looked up from germline, CDR1 is SQVTM and CDR2 is ANQGSEA. V lost 1 base and J lost 4, with 9 bases in between. Written as DNA, the CDR3 is TGCAGCGTTGAAGGCAGGGGACCAGATACGCAGTATTTT. This sequence encodes CSVEGRGPDTQYF.